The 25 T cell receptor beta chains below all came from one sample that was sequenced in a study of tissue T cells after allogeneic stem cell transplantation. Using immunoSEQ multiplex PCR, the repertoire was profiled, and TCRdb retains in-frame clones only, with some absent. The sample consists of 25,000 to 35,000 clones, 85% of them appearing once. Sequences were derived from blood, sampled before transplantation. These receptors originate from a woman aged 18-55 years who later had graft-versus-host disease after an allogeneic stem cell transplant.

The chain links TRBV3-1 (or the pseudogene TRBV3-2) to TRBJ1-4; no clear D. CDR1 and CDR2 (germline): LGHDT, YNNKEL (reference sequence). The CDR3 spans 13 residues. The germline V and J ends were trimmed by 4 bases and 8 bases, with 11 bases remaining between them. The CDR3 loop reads CASSPQGGEKLFF. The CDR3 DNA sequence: TGTGCCAGCAGCCCCCAAGGCGGAGAAAAACTGTTTTTT.

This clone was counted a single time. This CDR3 reads CASSLEGRASNEKLFF. As DNA, the CDR3 is TGCGCCAGCAGCTTGGAAGGCCGGGCCTCTAATGAAAAACTGTTTTTT. The chain links TRBV5-1 to TRBJ1-4; no clear D. Per germline, CDR1 SGHRS and CDR2 YFSETQ. CDR3 length: 16 amino acids. V was cut by 0 bases and J by 3 bases, with 12 bases left in between.

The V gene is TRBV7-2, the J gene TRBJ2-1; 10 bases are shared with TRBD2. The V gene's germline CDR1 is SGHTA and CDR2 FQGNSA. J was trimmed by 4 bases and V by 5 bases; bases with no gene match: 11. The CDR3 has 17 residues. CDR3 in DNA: TGTGCCAGCAGCGTAGAGAGAGCGGGGGGGCCTTACAATGAGCAGTTCTTC. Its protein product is CASSVERAGGPYNEQFF.

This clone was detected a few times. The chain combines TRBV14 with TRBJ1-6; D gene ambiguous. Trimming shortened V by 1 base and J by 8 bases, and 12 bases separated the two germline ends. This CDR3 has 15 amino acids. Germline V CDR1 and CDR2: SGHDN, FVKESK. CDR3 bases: TGTGCCAGCAGCCAAGGGGTGGGGAGGGATTCACCCCTCCACTTT. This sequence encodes CASSQGVGRDSPLHF.

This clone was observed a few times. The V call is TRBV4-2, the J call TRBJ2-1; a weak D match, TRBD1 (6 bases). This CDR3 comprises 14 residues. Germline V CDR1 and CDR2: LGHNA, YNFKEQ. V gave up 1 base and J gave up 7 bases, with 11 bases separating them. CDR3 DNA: TGTGCCAGCAGCCAAGGACACAGGGTAAATGAGCAGTTCTTC. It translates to CASSQGHRVNEQFF.

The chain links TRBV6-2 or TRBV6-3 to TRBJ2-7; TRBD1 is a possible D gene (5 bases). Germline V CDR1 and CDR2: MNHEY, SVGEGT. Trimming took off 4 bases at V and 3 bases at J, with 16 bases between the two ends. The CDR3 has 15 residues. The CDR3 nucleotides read TGTGCCAGCAGTTTCGAGGACATCACTTTCTACGAGCAGTACTTC. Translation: CASSFEDITFYEQYF.

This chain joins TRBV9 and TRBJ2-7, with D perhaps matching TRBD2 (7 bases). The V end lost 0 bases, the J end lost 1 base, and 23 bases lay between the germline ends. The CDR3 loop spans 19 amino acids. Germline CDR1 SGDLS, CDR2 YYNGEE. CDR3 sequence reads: CASSVGSLGGAGQSYEQYF. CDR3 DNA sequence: TGTGCCAGCAGCGTAGGGTCCTTAGGGGGGGCAGGACAATCCTACGAGCAGTACTTC.

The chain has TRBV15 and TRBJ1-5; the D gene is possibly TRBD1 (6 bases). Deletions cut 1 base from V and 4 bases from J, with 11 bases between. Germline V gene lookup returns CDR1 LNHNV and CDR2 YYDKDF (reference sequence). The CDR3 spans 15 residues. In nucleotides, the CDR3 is TGTGCCACCAGCAGAGGTTACAGGGAAAATCAGCCCCAGCATTTT. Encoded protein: CATSRGYRENQPQHF.

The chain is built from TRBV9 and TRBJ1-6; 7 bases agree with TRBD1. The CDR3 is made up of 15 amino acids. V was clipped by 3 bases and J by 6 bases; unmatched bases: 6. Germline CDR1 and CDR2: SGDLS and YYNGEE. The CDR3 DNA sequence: TGTGCCAGCAGCGGGGGACAGTTTACTAATTCACCCCTCCACTTT. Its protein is CASSGGQFTNSPLHF.

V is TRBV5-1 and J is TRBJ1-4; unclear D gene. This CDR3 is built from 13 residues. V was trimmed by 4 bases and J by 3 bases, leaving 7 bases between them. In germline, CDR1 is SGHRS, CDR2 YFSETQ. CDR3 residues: CASSNGPNEKLFF. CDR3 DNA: TGCGCCAGCAGCAATGGACCTAATGAAAAACTGTTTTTT. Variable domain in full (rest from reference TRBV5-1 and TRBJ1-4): KAGVTQTPRYLIKTRGQQVTLSCSPISGHRSVSWYQQTPGQGLQFLFEYFSETQRNKGNFPGRFSGRQFSNSRSEMNVSTLELGDSALYLCASSNGPNEKLFFGSGTQLSVL.

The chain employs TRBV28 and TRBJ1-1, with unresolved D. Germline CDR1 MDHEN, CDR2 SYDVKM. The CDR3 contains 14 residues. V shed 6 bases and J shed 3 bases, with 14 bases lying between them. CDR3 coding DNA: TGTGCCAGCAGCTTTCTGGACGACGACACTGAAGCTTTCTTT. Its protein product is CASSFLDDDTEAFF.

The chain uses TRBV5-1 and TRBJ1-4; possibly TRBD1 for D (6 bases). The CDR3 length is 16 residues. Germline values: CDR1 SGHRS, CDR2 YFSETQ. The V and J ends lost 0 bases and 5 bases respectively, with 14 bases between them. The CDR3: CASSLGYREPNEKLFF. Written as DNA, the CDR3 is TGCGCCAGCAGCTTGGGGTACAGGGAACCGAATGAAAAACTGTTTTTT.

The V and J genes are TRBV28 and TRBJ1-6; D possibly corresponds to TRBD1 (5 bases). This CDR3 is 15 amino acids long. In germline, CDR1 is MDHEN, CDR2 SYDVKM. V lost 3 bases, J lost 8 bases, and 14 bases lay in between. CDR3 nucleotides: TGTGCCAGCAGTTTCCTTGAGGAGGGGTATTCACCCCTCCACTTT. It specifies CASSFLEEGYSPLHF. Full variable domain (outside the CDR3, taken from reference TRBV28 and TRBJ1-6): DVKVTQSSRYLVKRTGEKVFLECVQDMDHENMFWYRQDPGLGLRLIYFSYDVKMKEKGDIPEGYSVSREKKERFSLILESASTNQTSMYLCASSFLEEGYSPLHFGNGTRLTVT.

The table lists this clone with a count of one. The CDR3 here is CASSHSGQGTDEQYF. The CDR3, as DNA: TGTGCCAGCAGCCATTCGGGACAGGGGACTGACGAGCAGTACTTC. The rearrangement joins TRBV5-5 to TRBJ2-7; 10 bases fit TRBD1. V dropped 4 bases and J dropped 5; count of bases not matched to a gene: 9. CDR1 is SGHKS and CDR2 is YYEKEE in the germline V gene (reference sequence). The CDR3 consists of 15 residues. The full variable domain, with the rest looked up from reference TRBV5-5 and TRBJ2-7, is DAGVTQSPTHLIKTRGQQVTLRCSPISGHKSVSWYQQVLGQGPQFIFQYYEKEERGRGNFPDRFSARQFPNYSSELNVNALLLGDSALYLCASSHSGQGTDEQYFGPGTRLTVT.

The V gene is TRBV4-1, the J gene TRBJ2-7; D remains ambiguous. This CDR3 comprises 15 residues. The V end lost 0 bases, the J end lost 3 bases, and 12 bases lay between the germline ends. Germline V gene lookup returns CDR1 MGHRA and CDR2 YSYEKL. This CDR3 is CASSQDFRALYEQYF. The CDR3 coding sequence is TGCGCCAGCAGCCAAGATTTTCGGGCTCTCTACGAGCAGTACTTC.

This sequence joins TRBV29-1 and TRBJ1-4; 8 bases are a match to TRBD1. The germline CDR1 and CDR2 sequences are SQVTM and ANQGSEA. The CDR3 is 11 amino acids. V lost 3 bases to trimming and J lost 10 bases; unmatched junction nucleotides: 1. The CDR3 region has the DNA TGCAGCGTTGATACAGGGGGAAAACTGTTTTTT. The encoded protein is CSVDTGGKLFF.

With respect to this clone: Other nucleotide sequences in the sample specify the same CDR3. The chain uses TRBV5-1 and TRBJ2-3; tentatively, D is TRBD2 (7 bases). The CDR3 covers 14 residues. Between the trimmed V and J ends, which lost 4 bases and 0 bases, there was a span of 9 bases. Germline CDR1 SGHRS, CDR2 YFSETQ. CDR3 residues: CASSRGGSTDTQYF. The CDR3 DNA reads TGCGCCAGCAGCAGGGGGGGAAGCACAGATACGCAGTATTTT.

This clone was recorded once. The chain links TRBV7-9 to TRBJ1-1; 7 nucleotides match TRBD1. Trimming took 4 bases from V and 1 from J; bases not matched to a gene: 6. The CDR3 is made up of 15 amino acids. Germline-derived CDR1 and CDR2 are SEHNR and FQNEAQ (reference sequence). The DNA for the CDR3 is TGTGCCAGCAGCTCAGGACAGGTGGGGAACACTGAAGCTTTCTTT. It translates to CASSSGQVGNTEAFF.

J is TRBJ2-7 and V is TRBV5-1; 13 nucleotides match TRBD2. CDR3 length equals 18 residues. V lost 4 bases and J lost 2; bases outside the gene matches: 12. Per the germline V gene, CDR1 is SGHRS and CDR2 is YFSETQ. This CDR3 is CASSLKFGLAGVTYEQYF. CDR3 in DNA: TGCGCCAGCAGCCTGAAGTTCGGACTAGCGGGGGTTACCTACGAGCAGTACTTC.

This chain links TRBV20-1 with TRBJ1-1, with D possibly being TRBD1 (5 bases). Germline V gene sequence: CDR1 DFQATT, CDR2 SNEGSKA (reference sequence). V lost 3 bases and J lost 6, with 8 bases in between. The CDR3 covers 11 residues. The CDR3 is CSARVGPEAFF. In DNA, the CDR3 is TGCAGTGCTAGGGTGGGGCCTGAAGCTTTCTTT.

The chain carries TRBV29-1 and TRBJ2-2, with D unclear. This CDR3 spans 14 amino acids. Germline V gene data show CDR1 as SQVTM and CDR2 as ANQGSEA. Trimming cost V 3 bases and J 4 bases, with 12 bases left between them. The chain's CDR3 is CSVDDFKGTGELFF. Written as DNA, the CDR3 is TGCAGCGTTGATGATTTCAAGGGCACCGGGGAGCTGTTTTTT.

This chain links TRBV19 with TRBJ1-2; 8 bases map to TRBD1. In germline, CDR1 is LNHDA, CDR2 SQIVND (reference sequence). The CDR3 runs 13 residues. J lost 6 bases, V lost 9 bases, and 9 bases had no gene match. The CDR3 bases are TGTGCCAGCTCACAGGGGGAGGTCAATGGCTACACCTTC. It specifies CASSQGEVNGYTF.

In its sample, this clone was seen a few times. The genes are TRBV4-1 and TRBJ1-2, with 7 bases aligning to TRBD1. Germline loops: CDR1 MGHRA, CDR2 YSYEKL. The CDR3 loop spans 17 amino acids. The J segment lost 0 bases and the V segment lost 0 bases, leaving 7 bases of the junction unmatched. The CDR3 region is CASSQEHSQGANYGYTF. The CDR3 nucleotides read TGCGCCAGCAGCCAAGAACACTCCCAGGGGGCTAACTATGGCTACACCTTC.

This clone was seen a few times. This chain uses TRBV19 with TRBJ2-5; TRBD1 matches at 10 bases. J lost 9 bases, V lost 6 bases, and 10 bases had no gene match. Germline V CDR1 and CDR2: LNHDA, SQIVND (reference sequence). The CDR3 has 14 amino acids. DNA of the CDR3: TGTGCCAGTAGCCCGGCCGGGACAGGGGTCGCCCAGTACTTC. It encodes CASSPAGTGVAQYF.

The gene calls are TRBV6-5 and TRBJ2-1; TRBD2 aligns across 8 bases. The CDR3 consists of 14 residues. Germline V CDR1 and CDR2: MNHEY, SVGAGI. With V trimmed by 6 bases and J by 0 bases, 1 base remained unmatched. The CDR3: CASSGGASYNEQFF. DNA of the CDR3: TGTGCCAGCAGCGGGGGGGCCTCCTACAATGAGCAGTTCTTC.